This record looks at one T cell receptor beta chain sequence and its context. Its antigen remains unidentified. V dropped 2 bases and J dropped 0 bases, with 8 bases sitting between them. The CDR3 spans 16 residues. CDR1 is SGHAT, CDR2 FQDESV, per germline (reference sequence). Every patient experienced relapse after autologous stem cell transplantation, and brentuximab vedotin exposure varied. This entry is derived from a study of PD-1 blockade in classical Hodgkin lymphoma. Only in-frame clones appear in the TCRdb table, and some are missing; sequencing was by immunoSEQ multiplex PCR. This table has fewer than 30,000 clones, 70% to 90% appearing once. Study results and caveats: There remain no defined causes for the repertoire differences, which possibly reflect disease activity or prior therapy. The diversity seen at baseline in complete responders resembled that of newly diagnosed patients. Baseline TCR diversity was reportedly lower in newly diagnosed patients than in healthy donors. It was reported as lower still in relapsed/refractory patients.

This material consisted of peripheral blood mononuclear cells (PBMCs), taken before the second cycle of nivolumab. The TCR sequence derives from a human donor with classical Hodgkin lymphoma. The chain has TRBV11-1 and TRBJ2-6; D gene ambiguous. The CDR3 region is CASSLTQISGANVLTF. DNA of the CDR3: TGTGCCAGCAGCTTAACACAGATCTCTGGGGCCAACGTCCTGACTTTC.